This T cell receptor (beta chain) was recovered during a study of T cell repertoires in cytomegalovirus infection. Across the study: The public TCR beta signatures pointed to both CMV infection and matching HLA type. Study-wide results and caveats: Dominating the ex vivo response were TCR beta clonotypes that were CMV-specific and HLA-C-restricted.

Germline V lookup: CDR1 SEHNR, CDR2 FQNEAQ (reference sequence). CDR3 length: 15 amino acids. V lost 5 bases, J lost 6 bases, and 10 bases stayed unmatched. MiXCR, run by TCRdb on the reads, gives a single entry per CDR3 protein. Altogether about 830,000 distinct CDR3 sequences are present, 30% to 35% being singletons, with the ten largest covering around an eighth. This clonotype was counted between two and nine times. Its antigen is currently unknown. The TCR comes from a human donor in good health (CMV status not recorded). Some clones in this sample may be carry-over from other donors' samples. The sequenced sample was cultured CD8+ T cells from PBMCs, obtained from culture after CMV antigen stimulation. The chain is built from TRBV7-9 and TRBJ1-5; 7 nucleotides agree with TRBD1. The CDR3 loop reads CASSPDRQGIQPQHF. The DNA for the CDR3 is TGTGCCAGCAGCCCCGATCGACAGGGCATTCAGCCCCAGCATTTT.